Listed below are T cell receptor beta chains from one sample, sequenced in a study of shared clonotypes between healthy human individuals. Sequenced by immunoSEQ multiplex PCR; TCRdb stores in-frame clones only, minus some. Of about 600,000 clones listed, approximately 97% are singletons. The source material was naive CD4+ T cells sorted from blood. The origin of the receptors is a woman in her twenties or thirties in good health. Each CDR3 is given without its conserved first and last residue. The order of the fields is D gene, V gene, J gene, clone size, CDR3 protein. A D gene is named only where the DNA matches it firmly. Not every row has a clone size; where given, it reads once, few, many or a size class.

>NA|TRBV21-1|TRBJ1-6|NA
AICARSSYNSPLH
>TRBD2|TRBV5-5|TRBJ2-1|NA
ASSGTSGYNEQF
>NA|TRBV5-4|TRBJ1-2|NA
ASSAQVSDSANYGYT
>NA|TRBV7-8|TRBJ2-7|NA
ASNSATSYEQY
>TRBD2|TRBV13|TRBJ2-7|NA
ASSYLAGGNEQY
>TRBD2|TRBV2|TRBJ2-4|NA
ASSFGLAGGLAKNIQY
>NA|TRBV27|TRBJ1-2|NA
ASSSISGTGGYT
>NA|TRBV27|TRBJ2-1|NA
ASSLYGLKVNEQF
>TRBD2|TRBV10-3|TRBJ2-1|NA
AISGGASGYNEQF
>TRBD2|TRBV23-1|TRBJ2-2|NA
AGRVSGNPGELF
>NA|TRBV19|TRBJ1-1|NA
ASSTQLNTEAF
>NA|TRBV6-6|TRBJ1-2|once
ASSAVGTRYGYT
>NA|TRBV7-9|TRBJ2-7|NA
ASSLAFNSVYEQY
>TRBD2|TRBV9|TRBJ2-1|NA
ASSVAGLAGGGAEQF
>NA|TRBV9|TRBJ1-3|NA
ASSVGGLGNTIY
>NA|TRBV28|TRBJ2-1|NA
ASSSSGPYPHNEQF
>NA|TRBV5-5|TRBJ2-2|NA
ASSFRLPTGELF
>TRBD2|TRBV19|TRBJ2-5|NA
ASSRKPPSGRAQETQY
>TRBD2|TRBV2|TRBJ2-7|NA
ASNRLAGTYEQY
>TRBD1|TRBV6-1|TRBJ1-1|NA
ASSTPGTGGSGAF
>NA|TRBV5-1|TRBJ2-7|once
ASSLQASNYEQY
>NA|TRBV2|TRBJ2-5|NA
ASSTGEETQY
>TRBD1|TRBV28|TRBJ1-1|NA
ASSPGDRNTEAF
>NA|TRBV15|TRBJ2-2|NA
ATSREVAGELF
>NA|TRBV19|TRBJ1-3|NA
ASNVHKDSGNTIY
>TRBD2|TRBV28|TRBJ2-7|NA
ATLSPGAGGSYEQY
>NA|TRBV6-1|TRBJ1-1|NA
ASSEGRVMNTEAF
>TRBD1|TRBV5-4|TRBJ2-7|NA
ASSLGQGEQQY
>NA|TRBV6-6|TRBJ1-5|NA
ASSYSTGTNQPQH
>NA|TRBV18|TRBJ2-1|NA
ASSPGSSVGNEQF
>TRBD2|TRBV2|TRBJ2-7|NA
ASSLGLADAYEQY
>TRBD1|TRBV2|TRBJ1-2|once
ASGVQGISNYGYT
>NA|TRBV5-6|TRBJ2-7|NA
ASSLTAAAYEQY
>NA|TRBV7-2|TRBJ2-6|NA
ATHGGAGANVLT
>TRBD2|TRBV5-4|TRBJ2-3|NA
ASSLAGGRVDTQY
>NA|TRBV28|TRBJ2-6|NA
ASSSPSQNSGANVLT
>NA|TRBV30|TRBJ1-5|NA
AWSVSFAQPGSNQPQH
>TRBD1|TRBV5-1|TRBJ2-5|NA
ASSTYRGRVETQY
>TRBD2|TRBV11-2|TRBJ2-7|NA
ASSFQTSGYEQY
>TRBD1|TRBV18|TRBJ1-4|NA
ASSPSSGTVNEKLF
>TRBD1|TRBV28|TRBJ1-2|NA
ASSLKGAGSGYT
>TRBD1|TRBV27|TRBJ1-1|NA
ASRGQGAASEAF
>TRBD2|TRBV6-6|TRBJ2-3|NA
ASRGTSGITDTQY
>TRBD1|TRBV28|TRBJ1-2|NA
ASSLGGQNYGYT
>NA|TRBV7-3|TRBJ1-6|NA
ASREDYNSPLH
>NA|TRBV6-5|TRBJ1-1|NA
ASTHAEGHPEAF
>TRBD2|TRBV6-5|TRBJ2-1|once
ASRNSGSDEQF